This TCR beta chain is drawn from a study of OX40 agonist ivuxolimab in advanced cancers. Looking at the study overall: Three individuals attained partial responses, comprising one hepatocellular carcinoma case and two cutaneous melanoma cases.

Systemic immunosuppression or autoimmune disease history was grounds to exclude patients. Regarding the study as a whole: In CD8+ T cells, expanded clones were on average more numerous than in CD4+. Both blood CD4+ and CD8+ T cells showed clonal growth by week 6 at 0.1 to 3.0 mg/kg.

J was trimmed by 9 bases and V by 4 bases; bases with no gene match: 14. The CDR3 is made up of 15 amino acids. Germline assignment: CDR1 SEHNR and CDR2 FQNEAQ (reference sequence). The method was immunoSEQ multiplex PCR; TCRdb's version includes in-frame clones alone and lacks a portion of them. The table includes some 59,000 clones, about nine tenths detected once. This clone turned up a few times. The antigen is undetermined. The chain couples TRBV7-9 to TRBJ2-7; TRBD1 aligns across 8 bases. The sequence was collected from an adult with an advanced solid tumor such as melanoma, head and neck, liver or kidney cancer. The sequencing used CD4+ or CD8+ T cells sorted from blood, collected in a trial of the OX40 agonist ivuxolimab. This CDR3 reads CASSSGARTGNRQYF. The CDR3 DNA sequence: TGTGCCAGCAGCTCGGGGGCGCGGACAGGGAACCGGCAGTACTTC. Looking up the rest from reference TRBV7-9 and TRBJ2-7 gives the full variable domain: DTGVSQNPRHKITKRGQNVTFRCDPISEHNRLYWYRQTLGQGPEFLTYFQNEAQLEKSRLLSDRFSAERPKGSFSTLEIQRTEQGDSAMYLCASSSGARTGNRQYFGPGTRLTVT.